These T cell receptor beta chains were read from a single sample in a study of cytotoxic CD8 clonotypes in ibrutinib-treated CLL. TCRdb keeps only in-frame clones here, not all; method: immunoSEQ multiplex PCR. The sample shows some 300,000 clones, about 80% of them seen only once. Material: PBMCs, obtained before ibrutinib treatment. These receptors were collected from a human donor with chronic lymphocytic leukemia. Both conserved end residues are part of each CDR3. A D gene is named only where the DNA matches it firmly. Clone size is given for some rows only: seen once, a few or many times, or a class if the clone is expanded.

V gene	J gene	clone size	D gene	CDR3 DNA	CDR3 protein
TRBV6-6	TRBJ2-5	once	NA	TGTGCCAGCAGTTACGTTCAAGAGACCCAGTACTTC	CASSYVQETQYF
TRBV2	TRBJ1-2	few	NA	TGTGCCAGCAGTCAGGGTAATGGCTACACCTTC	CASSQGNGYTF
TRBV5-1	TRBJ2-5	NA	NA	TGCGCCAGTGCCCGGGGGCAAGAGACCCAGTACTTC	CASARGQETQYF
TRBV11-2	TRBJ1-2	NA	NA	TGTGCCAGCAGCCTATCAGGGGTATACTCGCGTGGCTACACCTTC	CASSLSGVYSRGYTF
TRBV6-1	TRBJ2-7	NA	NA	TGTGCCAGCAGTGAAAGGGGGGACGGCTATTCCTACGAGCAGTACTTC	CASSERGDGYSYEQYF
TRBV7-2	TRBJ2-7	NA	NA	TGTGCCAGCAGCCGGGCCTACGAGCAGTACTTC	CASSRAYEQYF
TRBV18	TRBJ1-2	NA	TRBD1	TGTGCCAGCTCAGAACAAACAGGGGGCCTCTATGGCTACACCTTC	CASSEQTGGLYGYTF
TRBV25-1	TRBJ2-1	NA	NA	TGTGCCAGCAGTGAAGCGCGCGGCACCTACAATGAGCAGTTCTTC	CASSEARGTYNEQFF
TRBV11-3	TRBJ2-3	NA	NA	TGTGCCAGCAGTAACGGCAGGTCCACAGATACGCAGTATTTT	CASSNGRSTDTQYF
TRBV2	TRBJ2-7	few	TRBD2	TGTGCCAGCAGTGAGAGACTAGCGGGAGGCCCCTACGAGCAGTACTTC	CASSERLAGGPYEQYF
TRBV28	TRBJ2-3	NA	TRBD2	TGTGCCAGCACTAGTGCGGGAGGGCCGGATGGAACAGATACGCAGTATTTT	CASTSAGGPDGTDTQYF
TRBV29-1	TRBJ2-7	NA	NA	TGCAGCGTTGAAGAGCCCGGGGGCGCAGTCTACGAGCAGTACTTC	CSVEEPGGAVYEQYF
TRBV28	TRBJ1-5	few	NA	TGTGCCAGCAGTTTAAGTGGGGGGGCTCGTTTGAAGCCCCAGCATTTT	CASSLSGGARLKPQHF
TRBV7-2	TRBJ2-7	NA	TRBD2	TGTGCCAGCAGCTCAGGGACTAGCGGGTTCATACTCTCCTACGAGCAGTACTTC	CASSSGTSGFILSYEQYF
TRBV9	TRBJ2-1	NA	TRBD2	TGTGCCAGCAGCGTAGTCGCTAGCGGTTACTACAATGAGCAGTTCTTC	CASSVVASGYYNEQFF
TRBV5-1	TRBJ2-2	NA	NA	TGCGCCAGCAGCTTCGGGAACTCGAACACCGGGGAGCTGTTTTTT	CASSFGNSNTGELFF
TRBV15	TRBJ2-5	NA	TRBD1	TGTGCCACCAGCAAAGGACAGGGAACCCAAGAGACCCAGTACTTC	CATSKGQGTQETQYF
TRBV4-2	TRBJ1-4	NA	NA	TGTGCCAGCAGCCTCCCGGGCCTCGGCGGAGAAAAACTGTTTTTT	CASSLPGLGGEKLFF
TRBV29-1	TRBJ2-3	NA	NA	TGCAGCGTAACAGCAGCGGGTTCCACAGATACGCAGTATTTT	CSVTAAGSTDTQYF
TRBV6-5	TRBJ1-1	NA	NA	TGTGCCAGCAGTCTAGACCGAGGAAACACTGAAGCTTTCTTT	CASSLDRGNTEAFF
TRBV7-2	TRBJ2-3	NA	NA	TGTGCCAGCAGCTTAGTTAGGGGAACAGATACGCAGTATTTT	CASSLVRGTDTQYF
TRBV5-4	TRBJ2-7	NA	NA	TGTGCCAGCAGCTCCCCTAATCTAGACTACGAGCAGTACTTC	CASSSPNLDYEQYF
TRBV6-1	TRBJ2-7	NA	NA	TGTGCCAGCAGTGAAGCGCTGGACTTCGACGCATCCTACGAGCAGTACTTC	CASSEALDFDASYEQYF
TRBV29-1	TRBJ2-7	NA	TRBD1	TGCAGCGTTGAATTCTTGTCCCGGGACAGGTACGAGCAGTACTTC	CSVEFLSRDRYEQYF
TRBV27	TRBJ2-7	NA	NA	TGTGCCAGCAGTTTTCGGACAACCTCGACGGTCTACGAGCAGTACTTC	CASSFRTTSTVYEQYF
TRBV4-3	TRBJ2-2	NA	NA	TGCGCCAGCAGCCAAGATTTCGTCGCGAACACCGGGGAGCTGTTTTTT	CASSQDFVANTGELFF
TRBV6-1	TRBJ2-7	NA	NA	TGTGCCAGCAGTGAAAATCCTTTATTTTGGCCGAACTCCTACGAGCAGTACTTC	CASSENPLFWPNSYEQYF
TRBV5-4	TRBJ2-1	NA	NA	TGTGCCAGCAGCTCCTTAACCCTCTCCTACAATGAGCAGTTCTTC	CASSSLTLSYNEQFF
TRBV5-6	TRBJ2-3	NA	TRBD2	TGTGCCAGCAGCTTGATGAGCGGGAGGAACACAGATACGCAGTATTTT	CASSLMSGRNTDTQYF
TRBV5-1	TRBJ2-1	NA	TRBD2	TGCGCCAGCAGCTCTGGGACTAGCGGGAGAGGTAATGAGCAGTTCTTC	CASSSGTSGRGNEQFF
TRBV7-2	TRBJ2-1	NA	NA	TGTGCCAGCAGCTTATCAGGCGGGTACAATGAGCAGTTCTTC	CASSLSGGYNEQFF
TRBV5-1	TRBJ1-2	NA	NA	TGCGCCAGCAGCTTGCAAACTAACTATGGCTACACCTTC	CASSLQTNYGYTF
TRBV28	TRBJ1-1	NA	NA	TGTGCCAGCAGTACCGCCCTTGAAGCTTTCTTT	CASSTALEAFF
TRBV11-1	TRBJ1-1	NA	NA	TGTGCCAGCAGCCCCCATGCATTGAACACTGAAGCTTTCTTT	CASSPHALNTEAFF
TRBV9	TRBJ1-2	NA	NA	TGTGCCAGCAGCCCCCTCGGTAACTTCTATGGCTACACCTTC	CASSPLGNFYGYTF
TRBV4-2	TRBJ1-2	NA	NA	TGTGCCAGCAGCCAAGAGTTTGGCGGATATGGCTACACCTTC	CASSQEFGGYGYTF
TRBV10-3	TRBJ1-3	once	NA	TGTGCCATCAGTGTCGAGAGCTCTGGAAACACCATATATTTT	CAISVESSGNTIYF
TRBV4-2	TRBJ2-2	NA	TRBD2	TGTGCCAGCAGCCAAGAAAGCGGGAGTACGGGCGGGGAGCTGTTTTTT	CASSQESGSTGGELFF